The 26 T cell receptor beta chains reported below all come from one sample, sequenced in a study of long-term antiretroviral therapy in people with HIV. Survey-level resolution applied to immunoSEQ assay v3.0. Produced via immunoSEQ multiplex PCR; TCRdb's table is partial and in-frame only. The data show about 17,000 clones, 79% seen once. Sequenced material: unsorted PBMCs, taken at the start of antiretroviral therapy. These receptors were obtained from a man under 40 with HIV.

The V and J genes are TRBV28 and TRBJ2-5, with 11 bases fitting TRBD2. Germline V gene lookup returns CDR1 MDHEN and CDR2 SYDVKM. J was trimmed by 4 bases and V by 5 bases; bases with no gene match: 9. The CDR3 extends over 16 amino acids. For the CDR3, the DNA is TGTGCCAGCAGTCTAGAACTAGCGGGAGTAGGAGAGACCCAGTACTTC. Translation gives CASSLELAGVGETQYF.

The chain has TRBV28 and TRBJ2-3; 12 bases fit TRBD1. This CDR3 spans 19 amino acids. The V segment lost 1 base and the J segment 2 bases; nucleotides outside the gene matches: 10. The germline gives CDR1 MDHEN, CDR2 SYDVKM. In DNA, the CDR3 is TGTGCCAGCAGTTTATACAGGGACAGGGGGCAATTCTCCACAGATACGCAGTATTTT. This gives the protein CASSLYRDRGQFSTDTQYF.

This chain joins TRBV30 and TRBJ2-5; either TRBD1 or TRBD2 may supply D (5 bases each). The CDR3 covers 14 residues. Trimming removed 1 base from V and 4 bases from J, with 13 bases in between. Per germline, CDR1 GTSNPN and CDR2 SVGIG (reference sequence). CDR3 residues: CAWSEKGRRETQYF. CDR3 in DNA: TGTGCCTGGAGTGAAAAGGGGAGAAGAGAGACCCAGTACTTC.

The rearrangement links TRBV14 to TRBJ2-1; D tentatively reads TRBD1 or TRBD2 (6 bases each). The CDR3 consists of 15 residues. Germline V gives CDR1 SGHDN, CDR2 FVKESK. Trimming cost V 3 bases and J 0 bases, with 9 bases left between them. The CDR3 region is CASSQWGASYNEQFF. As DNA, the CDR3 is TGTGCCAGCAGCCAGTGGGGGGCCTCCTACAATGAGCAGTTCTTC.

The chain recombines TRBV11-2 with TRBJ2-7; 11 bases match TRBD2. CDR3 length: 16 amino acids. With V trimmed by 4 bases and J by 4 bases, 9 bases remained unmatched. Looked up from germline, CDR1 is SGHAT and CDR2 is FQNNGV. The CDR3 DNA reads TGTGCCAGCAGCTCCCCGACTAGCGGGATCAAGTACGAGCAGTACTTC. Translation: CASSSPTSGIKYEQYF.

The chain carries TRBV7-9 and TRBJ2-1, with TRBD1 as a possible D gene (6 bases). The length of the CDR3 is 12 residues. The ends were cut back, 6 bases at V and 7 bases at J, with 10 bases in the middle. Germline CDR1 reads SEHNR; CDR2 reads FQNEAQ (reference sequence). CDR3 DNA sequence: TGTGCCAGCAGTTACAGGGTAAATGAGCAGTTCTTC. As protein: CASSYRVNEQFF.

V and J are TRBV28 and TRBJ2-3; D might be TRBD1 or TRBD2, each matching 5 bases. CDR1 MDHEN and CDR2 SYDVKM come from the germline V gene. The CDR3 consists of 19 residues. Between the trimmed V and J ends, which lost 4 bases and 5 bases, there was a span of 28 bases. The CDR3 DNA is TGTGCCAGCAGTTCCTTATCGCCATTTCCGGGGCAGACGGGAGATACGCAGTATTTT. This gives the protein CASSSLSPFPGQTGDTQYF.

The chain has TRBV6-5 and TRBJ2-7; 9 nucleotides align to TRBD1. Trimming removed 0 bases from V and 5 bases from J; junction bases left unmatched: 8. Germline V gene lookup returns CDR1 MNHEY and CDR2 SVGAGI. There are 16 residues in the CDR3. For the CDR3, the DNA is TGTGCCAGCAGTTACTCGTTTACAGGGGGCAGGAACGAGCAGTACTTC. As protein: CASSYSFTGGRNEQYF.

This clone was detected a few times. This chain uses TRBV6-5 with TRBJ2-7; D perhaps matches TRBD1 (5 bases). Germline values: CDR1 MNHEY, CDR2 SVGAGI. CDR3 length equals 16 residues. V was clipped by 0 bases and J by 5 bases, with 17 bases between them. The CDR3: CASSYSKGRLSDEQYF. CDR3 DNA sequence: TGTGCCAGCAGTTACTCTAAGGGGCGCTTATCCGACGAGCAGTACTTC.

This chain connects TRBV6-1 to TRBJ2-7; 7 nucleotides agree with TRBD1. CDR1 and CDR2 (germline): MNHNS, SASEGT. The CDR3 contains 16 residues. The ends lost 2 bases at V and 1 base at J; junction bases unmatched: 8. The CDR3 spells CASSEIRGRKSYEQYF. The CDR3 nucleotides read TGTGCCAGCAGTGAAATAAGGGGGCGAAAGTCCTACGAGCAGTACTTC.

The J gene is TRBJ2-2, the V gene TRBV5-1; TRBD2 agrees at 15 bases. After removal of 4 bases from V and 6 bases from J, the junction contained 10 bases not matched to a gene. CDR1 is SGHRS and CDR2 is YFSETQ in the germline V gene. The CDR3 is made up of 18 amino acids. CDR3 protein: CASSTGTSGRPGAGELFF. The CDR3 nucleotides read TGCGCCAGCAGCACCGGGACTAGCGGGAGGCCGGGGGCCGGGGAGCTGTTTTTT.

The DNA of the CDR3 is TGTGCCAGCAGTATCGACAGGGTGGGGACTGAAGCTTTCTTT. Amino acids: CASSIDRVGTEAFF. V usage is TRBV27 and J usage is TRBJ1-1, with 7 bases that match TRBD1. Germline CDR1 reads MNHEY; CDR2 reads SMNVEV (reference sequence). Trimming removed 5 bases from V and 5 bases from J; junction bases left unmatched: 8. This CDR3 is built from 14 residues.

V and J are TRBV30 and TRBJ1-2, with D maybe TRBD1 (5 bases). V lost 0 bases, J lost 4 bases, and 9 bases lay in between. This CDR3 has 13 amino acids. Germline lookup yields CDR1 GTSNPN and CDR2 SVGIG (reference sequence). CDR3 amino acids: CAWSVGGTYGYTF. Here the CDR3 DNA reads TGTGCCTGGAGTGTTGGGGGGACCTATGGCTACACCTTC.

The CDR3, as DNA: TGCGCCAGCACCCACTGGGGACCATGGGGCTACGAGCAGTACTTC. This encodes CASTHWGPWGYEQYF. The V call is TRBV23-1, the J call TRBJ2-7, with D perhaps given as TRBD1 or TRBD2 (5 bases each). TRBV23-1 is noted as an ORF with a role that remains uncertain. V was trimmed by 7 bases and J by 3 bases, leaving 19 bases between them. There are 15 residues in the CDR3.

The J gene is TRBJ2-7, the V gene TRBV7-9; perhaps TRBD1 as D (7 bases). Germline V lookup: CDR1 SEHNR, CDR2 FQNEAQ (reference sequence). The CDR3 contains 14 residues. Trimming removed 5 bases from V and 6 bases from J, with 17 bases in between. The CDR3 loop reads CASSPPQGGSEQYF. The CDR3 DNA follows: TGTGCCAGCAGCCCCCCGCAGGGGGGATCCGAGCAGTACTTC.

This chain joins TRBV7-2 and TRBJ2-3; D not resolved. V dropped 3 bases and J dropped 2 bases, with 3 bases sitting between them. CDR3 length: 12 amino acids. Germline V gene lookup returns CDR1 SGHTA and CDR2 FQGNSA. The CDR3 nucleotides are TGTGCCAGCAGCTTTTTCACAGATACGCAGTATTTT. It codes for CASSFFTDTQYF.

The CDR3 loop is CASSEGPQSYGYTF. DNA of the CDR3: TGTGCCAGCAGTGAAGGCCCACAGAGCTATGGCTACACCTTC. The chain couples TRBV6-1 to TRBJ1-2; no clear D. The CDR3 is made up of 14 amino acids. Trimming stripped 1 base from V and 4 bases from J, with 10 bases between. CDR1 is MNHNS, CDR2 SASEGT, per germline.

The V gene is TRBV27, the J gene TRBJ1-5; no definite D call. V was trimmed by 4 bases and J by 1 base, leaving 8 bases between them. The CDR3 has 14 residues. The germline gives CDR1 MNHEY, CDR2 SMNVEV (reference sequence). The CDR3 protein is CASSSADSNQPQHF. The CDR3 DNA follows: TGTGCCAGCAGTTCGGCCGACAGCAATCAGCCCCAGCATTTT.

Relative to its sample, this clone is medium-sized. J is TRBJ2-3 and V is TRBV6-6; D perhaps matches TRBD2 (5 bases). V dropped 6 bases and J dropped 4 bases, with 11 bases sitting between them. This CDR3 region has 13 residues. Germline V CDR1 and CDR2: MNHNY, SVGAGI (reference sequence). CDR3 DNA sequence: TGTGCCAGCAGCCACGGGGTCCCAGATACGCAGTATTTT. It is translated as CASSHGVPDTQYF.

This sequence joins TRBV30 and TRBJ1-6, with 8 bases aligning to TRBD1. The CDR3 runs 12 residues. V lost 5 bases to trimming and J lost 9 bases; unmatched junction nucleotides: 3. Germline lookup yields CDR1 GTSNPN and CDR2 SVGIG (reference sequence). This CDR3 is CAWGTGGSPLHF. CDR3 nucleotides: TGTGCCTGGGGAACAGGGGGTTCACCCCTCCACTTT.

The V and J genes are TRBV28 and TRBJ2-2; 8 bases are shared with TRBD2. The ends lost 5 bases at V and 4 bases at J; junction bases unmatched: 6. The germline CDR1 and CDR2 sequences are MDHEN and SYDVKM. This CDR3 comprises 15 residues. Written as DNA, the CDR3 is TGTGCCAGCAGTCCGACCGGGACTAGCACCGGGGAGCTGTTTTTT. Its translation: CASSPTGTSTGELFF.

J is TRBJ2-5 and V is TRBV14; unclear D gene. Germline values: CDR1 SGHDN, CDR2 FVKESK. Deletions cut 0 bases from V and 4 bases from J, with 9 bases between. The CDR3 has 14 amino acids. The DNA for the CDR3 is TGTGCCAGCAGCCAAGACCTTTGGGGAGAGACCCAGTACTTC. It codes for CASSQDLWGETQYF.

The CDR3 DNA reads as TGTGCCAGCAGCTTAGGGGCGGGAGTAGGAGATACGCAGTATTTT. Its protein product is CASSLGAGVGDTQYF. This chain connects TRBV7-2 to TRBJ2-3, with 7 bases fitting TRBD2. The ends lost 1 base at V and 5 bases at J; junction bases unmatched: 6. The CDR3 loop spans 15 amino acids. Germline-derived CDR1 and CDR2 are SGHTA and FQGNSA.

The CDR3 here is CASSLSPGQVYGYYEQYF. The CDR3 nucleotides are TGTGCCAGCAGTTTATCTCCGGGACAGGTCTACGGCTACTACGAGCAGTACTTC. This rearrangement joins TRBV28 to TRBJ2-7, with 8 bases aligning to TRBD1. Per the germline V gene, CDR1 is MDHEN and CDR2 is SYDVKM. V trimming: 1 base; J trimming: 3 bases; junction bases outside the gene matches: 14. This CDR3 comprises 18 residues.

The rearrangement joins TRBV5-1 to TRBJ2-7; D is unresolved. Germline CDR1 and CDR2: SGHRS and YFSETQ. The length of the CDR3 is 13 residues. V shed 4 bases and J shed 3 bases, with 11 bases lying between them. In DNA form, the CDR3 reads TGCGCCAGCAGCCCCCTGGATCGCTACGAGCAGTACTTC. Translating it yields CASSPLDRYEQYF.

The rearrangement links TRBV2 to TRBJ2-1; TRBD2 matches 9 bases. CDR3 size: 16 residues. Losses at the gene ends were 7 bases for V and 8 bases for J; bases not matched to a gene: 15. Looked up from germline, CDR1 is SNHLY and CDR2 is FYNNEI. CDR3 region: CASIDSGSLSIDEQFF. Written as DNA, the CDR3 is TGTGCCAGCATAGATAGCGGGAGTCTAAGTATCGATGAGCAGTTCTTC.